This TCR beta chain comes out of a study of human T cells and chemical hapten exposure. Time point defined: patch test 2, 6 weeks after DPC sensitization. The treatment denotes: therapeutic diphenylcyclopropenone sensitization with weekly scalp DPC. Deletions cut 2 bases from V and 3 bases from J, with 5 bases between. The CDR3 has 12 amino acids. Per the germline V gene, CDR1 is LGHDT and CDR2 is YNNKEL (reference sequence). This clonotype was counted only a few times. Using its own MiXCR run on the RACE reads, TCRdb lists one record per CDR3 protein. This repertoire shows about 140,000 distinct CDR3 sequences, 12% found once; its top ten account for around 1.4%.

V is TRBV3-1 and J is TRBJ2-7; unclear D gene. The source was whole blood, collected in connection with sensitization to the hapten diphenylcyclopropenone (DPC). The source of this sequence is a woman aged 45-59 years with alopecia areata. Some clones in this sample may be carry-over from other donors' samples. Here the CDR3 DNA reads TGTGCCAGCAGCCAACTTCGCTACGAGCAGTACTTC. Translated: CASSQLRYEQYF.